These 15 T cell receptor beta chains were all obtained from the same sample, sequenced in a study of T cells in Graves' hyperthyroidism and ophthalmopathy. Template material for amplifying TCR beta CDR3 regions consisted of RNA transcripts. Primed by the HTBI set, a first-round RT-PCR was run on the TCR CDR3. A single record per CDR3 protein comes from TCRdb applying MiXCR to the multiplex PCR reads. The sample records under 450,000 distinct CDR3 sequences, about a sixth being singletons. Sample: blood. The receptors derive from a woman aged 18 to 35 with Graves' hyperthyroidism.

Details on this clonotype: A junction boundary mismatches the germline segment, possibly from a read error. The CDR3 here is CASNLDGSQETQYF. The CDR3 nucleotides read TGTGCCAGCAACTTAGACGGCAGCCAAGAGACCCAGTACTTC. The J gene is TRBJ2-5, the V gene TRBV7-6; D not resolved. Germline-derived CDR1 and CDR2 are SGHVS and FNYEAQ. CDR3 length: 14 residues.

This clonotype showed up many times. The V call is TRBV2, the J call TRBJ2-2; 8 bases are shared with TRBD1. This CDR3 is 15 amino acids long. The J segment lost 4 bases and the V segment lost 8 bases, leaving 9 bases of the junction unmatched. Germline V gene lookup returns CDR1 SNHLY and CDR2 FYNNEI. CDR3 sequence (DNA): TGTGCCAGCCAGTCAGGGGGCGTGAGCACCGGGGAGCTGTTTTTT. Translation gives CASQSGGVSTGELFF.

At least ten counts were recorded for this clonotype. The chain couples TRBV5-1 to TRBJ1-2; no clear D. The CDR3 totals 14 residues. The V gene's germline CDR1 is SGHRS and CDR2 YFSETQ. V shed 1 base and J shed 1 base, with 8 bases lying between them. The DNA of the CDR3 is TGCGCCAGCAGCTTGAACAGATTTAACTATGGCTACACCTTC. Its translation: CASSLNRFNYGYTF.

This clonotype was counted only a few times. Written as DNA, the CDR3 is TGCGCCAGCAGCCGTAAACAACGGACCCAGCACGAGCAGTACTTC. Its protein product is CASSRKQRTQHEQYF. The V gene is TRBV5-1, the J gene TRBJ2-7; D not certain. The germline V gene encodes CDR1 SGHRS and CDR2 YFSETQ. V was pared by 4 bases and J by 5 bases, with 19 bases between. CDR3 length: 15 residues. Combining the CDR3 with reference TRBV5-1 and TRBJ2-7 gives the whole variable domain KAGVTQTPRYLIKTRGQQVTLSCSPISGHRSVSWYQQTPGQGLQFLFEYFSETQRNKGNFPGRFSGRQFSNSRSEMNVSTLELGDSALYLCASSRKQRTQHEQYFGPGTRLTVT.

The table lists this clonotype with many counts. The rearrangement uses TRBV4-2 and TRBJ2-1, with D possibly called TRBD1 or TRBD2 (5 bases each). V was trimmed by 0 bases and J by 4 bases, leaving 13 bases between them. CDR1 and CDR2 (germline): LGHNA, YNFKEQ. CDR3 size: 16 residues. The CDR3 protein is CASSQDEGPKYNEQFF. As DNA, the CDR3 is TGTGCCAGCAGCCAAGATGAGGGACCCAAGTACAATGAGCAGTTCTTC.

Ten or more counts support this clonotype. This chain uses TRBV27 with TRBJ1-6; D call uncertain. V dropped 9 bases and J dropped 9 bases, with 9 bases sitting between them. The CDR3 covers 11 residues. Germline V gives CDR1 MNHEY, CDR2 SMNVEV (reference sequence). The CDR3 sequence: CASGWSSPLHF. The CDR3 region has the DNA TGTGCCAGTGGGTGGAGTTCACCCCTCCACTTT.

CDR3 DNA sequence: TGCAGTGCAAACGGACAGGGGGAAGATACGCAGTATTTT. Amino acid sequence: CSANGQGEDTQYF. V and J are TRBV20-1 and TRBJ2-3, with 10 bases identical to TRBD1. Germline V gene lookup returns CDR1 DFQATT and CDR2 SNEGSKA (reference sequence). Germline trimming cut 6 bases from V and 5 bases from J; bases unmatched to any gene: 5. CDR3 length: 13 amino acids.

This clonotype was counted at least ten times. J is TRBJ1-2 and V is TRBV6-1, with a weak D call TRBD1 (5 bases). V lost 7 bases and J 8 bases, leaving 17 bases between the germline ends. This CDR3 has 13 amino acids. From germline, CDR1 is MNHNS and CDR2 SASEGT. The CDR3, as DNA: TGTGCCAGCACCAGAGGGCGGGGCCAGGGCTACACCTTC. Amino acid sequence: CASTRGRGQGYTF.

This clonotype has a count of ten or more. This chain joins TRBV19 and TRBJ2-2; TRBD2 matches at 12 bases. The CDR3 totals 18 residues. J gave up 3 bases and V 5 bases, and 10 bases lay outside the gene matches. Germline V gene data show CDR1 as LNHDA and CDR2 as SQIVND (reference sequence). Here the CDR3 reads CASSSTPTSGSYTGELFF. CDR3 sequence (DNA): TGTGCCAGTAGTTCCACCCCGACTAGCGGGAGTTACACCGGGGAGCTGTTTTTT.

The chain combines TRBV6-1 with TRBJ1-2; TRBD1 is a possible D gene (5 bases). Germline assignment: CDR1 MNHNS and CDR2 SASEGT. V gave up 7 bases and J gave up 4 bases, with 19 bases separating them. CDR3 length equals 15 residues. The CDR3 here is CASKYGGGGSYGYTF. For the CDR3, the DNA is TGTGCCAGCAAATACGGCGGGGGGGGGAGCTATGGCTACACCTTC.

This clonotype was found many times. CDR3 loop: CATSRDLGGQPQHF. For the CDR3, the DNA is TGTGCAACCAGCAGGGACTTAGGCGGCCAGCCCCAGCATTTT. The V and J genes are TRBV7-8 and TRBJ1-5, with TRBD1 as a possible D gene (5 bases). The CDR3 totals 14 residues. The germline gives CDR1 SGHVS, CDR2 FQNEAQ.

Ten or more counts support this clonotype. The chain carries TRBV20-1 and TRBJ2-5; 7 nucleotides match TRBD1. This CDR3 is 14 amino acids long. V dropped 2 bases and J dropped 6; count of bases not matched to a gene: 9. Germline CDR1 DFQATT, CDR2 SNEGSKA (reference sequence). CDR3 sequence reads: CSARPYDRAQTQYF. CDR3 nucleotides: TGCAGTGCTAGACCCTACGACAGGGCCCAGACCCAGTACTTC.

Comments on this clonotype: A much bigger clone sits one base away, suggesting this may be a read error. The rearrangement uses TRBV14 and TRBJ2-5; 7 nucleotides match TRBD1. Germline V gene lookup returns CDR1 SGHDN and CDR2 FVKESK. The CDR3 spans 15 residues. The CDR3 sequence is CASSRFQTGSETLYF. DNA for the CDR3: TGTGCCAGCAGCCGATTCCAGACAGGGTCGGAGACCCTGTACTTC.

This clonotype was detected a few times. This sequence joins TRBV29-1 and TRBJ1-2; D is uncertain. Per germline, CDR1 SQVTM and CDR2 ANQGSEA. The CDR3 spans 11 residues. Trimming shortened V by 5 bases and J by 3 bases, and 7 bases separated the two germline ends. The CDR3, as DNA: TGCAGCGTTTTACAGTACTATGGCTACACCTTC. It is translated as CSVLQYYGYTF.

This clonotype was observed at least ten times. V is TRBV12-3 or TRBV12-4 and J is TRBJ1-1, with D possibly being TRBD1 (6 bases). V was trimmed by 6 bases and J by 4 bases, leaving 12 bases between them. The CDR3 runs to 13 residues. The chain's CDR3 is CASSRGGPTEAFF. DNA of the CDR3: TGTGCCAGCAGCCGAGGGGGTCCCACTGAAGCTTTCTTT.